This T cell receptor (beta chain) was recorded in a study of blood T cell repertoires in COVID-19. Overall study: The United States, Italy and Spain supplied acute and convalescent COVID-19 samples.

Assay: immunoSEQ multiplex PCR; the TCRdb copy retains only in-frame clones and omits some. Here the sample spans about 270,000 clones, around 90% being singletons. Looked up from germline, CDR1 is MNHEY and CDR2 is SVGAGI. This CDR3 is 13 amino acids long. The V gene lost 6 bases and the J gene lost 2 bases, with 10 bases spanning the gap. The source material was peripheral blood. The receptor was isolated from a man aged 45-65 years with acute or convalescent COVID-19. The rearrangement links TRBV6-5 to TRBJ1-2; D remains ambiguous. CDR3 residues: CASSPPSNYGYTF. The CDR3 nucleotides read TGTGCCAGCAGCCCCCCGTCCAACTATGGCTACACCTTC.